The present T cell receptor (beta chain) was sequenced within a study of blood T cell repertoires in COVID-19. Study as a whole: There were acute and convalescent COVID-19 samples, and they came from the United States, Italy and Spain. The cDNA or gDNA used as material had been derived from T cells, B-cell-depleted T cells, or PBMCs.

Seattle participants joined during active infection and were tracked over time. The ends were cut back, 3 bases at V and 5 bases at J, with 16 bases in the middle. The germline V gene encodes CDR1 MGHRA and CDR2 YSYEKL. The CDR3 has 15 amino acids. Authors' analysis steps: Using reference gene primer amplification, nucleated cell counts were estimated. TCRdb's copy holds only in-frame clones and misses some; the assay was immunoSEQ multiplex PCR. Clone size and V and J calls were adopted from that table, with D and trimming inferred from the DNA. The table includes 300,000 to 400,000 clones, 87% detected once.

The TCR comes from a man between 25 and 39 years old with COVID-19, enrolled during active disease. Source material: peripheral blood. The chain is built from TRBV4-1 and TRBJ2-5; perhaps TRBD1 as D (5 bases). CDR3 sequence reads: CASSQGPQVRETQYF. The DNA for the CDR3 is TGCGCCAGCAGCCAGGGGCCACAGGTGCGGGAGACCCAGTACTTC.